This T cell receptor (beta chain) was found in a study of OX40 agonist ivuxolimab in advanced cancers. On the study more broadly: Participants, approximately 81% male, averaged roughly 60 years of age, ranging from roughly 23 to 90. Study-level findings and limits: In the 0.1-3.0 mg/kg groups, partial responders showed among the lowest expansion. There was clonal expansion of CD4+ and CD8+ blood T cells by week 6 at 0.1 to 3.0 mg/kg. The study found that CD8+ T cells averaged more expanded clones than CD4+.

By sample fraction, this clone is medium-sized. Its specificity is unknown. The CDR3 contains 12 residues. V lost 10 bases to trimming and J lost 1 base, with 11 bases between them. CDR1 is LNHDA and CDR2 is SQIVND in the germline V gene (reference sequence). Method: immunoSEQ multiplex PCR; TCRdb's copy keeps in-frame clones and lacks some. The sample lists 34,000 or so clones; just under 90% were seen once. The origin of this receptor is an adult with an advanced solid tumor such as melanoma, head and neck, liver or kidney cancer. The V and J genes are TRBV19 and TRBJ2-7; TRBD1 might be the D (6 bases). Sequenced material: CD4+ or CD8+ T cells sorted from blood, taken in a trial of the OX40 agonist ivuxolimab. CDR3 nucleotide sequence: TGTGCCACTGAGGGGGAATCCTACGAGCAGTACTTC. Translated: CATEGESYEQYF.